This T cell receptor beta chain originates from a study of radiotherapy plus CTLA-4 blockade in lung cancer. Background on the study: Among all patients, 15% to 20% showed objective responses, while 30% to 35% had disease control. Notes on the study in general: After treatment with radiotherapy plus ipilimumab, TCR clones that came from the tumor expanded in blood. Early blood T cell clone dynamics, with interferon-beta, were reported to best predict response.

TCRdb's table, derived via immunoSEQ multiplex PCR, lists solely in-frame clones and lacks some. The sample holds about 80,000 clones, approximately 80% seen once. Chemo-refractory metastatic non-small-cell lung cancer patients were treated with focal radiation plus CTLA-4 blockade with ipilimumab. This clone was observed a single time. Its matching antigen is unknown. The CDR3 sequence is 14 residues long. The V end lost 3 bases, the J end lost 0 bases, and 9 bases lay between the germline ends. The germline gives CDR1 MDHEN, CDR2 SYDVKM. The sequence derives from a human donor with non-small cell lung cancer who had stable disease on radiotherapy plus ipilimumab. The sequencing used peripheral blood, collected from a patient treated with radiotherapy plus ipilimumab. V usage is TRBV28 and J usage is TRBJ2-7, with D unclear. The CDR3 sequence: CASSLLDTSYEQYF. As DNA, the CDR3 is TGTGCCAGCAGTTTGTTAGATACCTCCTACGAGCAGTACTTC.